This T cell receptor (beta chain) was found in a study of graft-versus-host responses after intestinal transplantation. Findings of the study overall: Recipient bone marrow held GvH clones, some seen earlier in ileum or blood.

The CDR3 contains 13 residues. V lost 3 bases and J lost 5, with 11 bases in between. Germline CDR1 is ENHRY and CDR2 is SYGVKD. Concerning this clone: What it binds is not known.

Data came from immunoSEQ multiplex PCR; TCRdb stores just in-frame clones and leaves some out. The sample holds over 100,000 clones, about 92% seen once. The input for sequencing was unstimulated CD4+ T cells sorted from spleen or lymph node cells, taken before transplant. V gene TRBV10-3 combines with J gene TRBJ2-7; perhaps TRBD1 as D (5 bases). The TCR was taken from a human donor who was the organ donor for an intestinal transplant. The CDR3 is CAISDRIRDEQYF. For the CDR3, the DNA is TGTGCCATCAGTGACCGAATCAGGGACGAGCAGTACTTC.